Shown below are 5 T cell receptor beta chains from a single sample sequenced in a study of blood T cell repertoires in COVID-19. Using immunoSEQ multiplex PCR, the repertoire was profiled, and TCRdb retains in-frame clones only, with some absent. This sample has 300,000 to 400,000 clones, with around 89% found just once. The sequencing sample was made of PBMCs or T cells enriched from blood (not recorded which). The receptors come from a young woman with acute COVID-19.

The table lists this clone with many counts. This chain uses TRBV7-3 with TRBJ2-7; 7 nucleotides line up with TRBD2. Trimming at V came to 4 bases and at J to 0 bases, leaving 6 bases not matched to a gene. The CDR3 totals 15 residues. The V gene's germline CDR1 is SGHTA and CDR2 FQGTGA. The CDR3 bases are TGTGCCAGCAGCTACGTGGGAGGGCCCTCCTACGAGCAGTACTTC. Encoded protein: CASSYVGGPSYEQYF.

The chain employs TRBV7-2 and TRBJ1-1, with 8 positions matching TRBD1. Germline CDR1 and CDR2: SGHTA and FQGNSA. The trim removed 5 bases at V and 3 bases at J, leaving 5 bases unmatched. The CDR3 is 14 amino acids. The CDR3 DNA sequence: TGTGCCAGCAGCCTCAGGACAGGGCACACTGAAGCTTTCTTT. Residues: CASSLRTGHTEAFF.

The V gene is TRBV9, the J gene TRBJ2-2; 10 bases fit TRBD2. CDR3 length: 18 residues. The germline CDR1 and CDR2 sequences are SGDLS and YYNGEE. With 3 bases clipped from V and 1 base from J, the junction kept 9 bases outside the gene matches. The CDR3 sequence is CASSARGGLAVNTGELFF. DNA of the CDR3: TGTGCCAGCAGCGCCCGAGGAGGACTAGCGGTGAACACCGGGGAGCTGTTTTTT.

The J gene is TRBJ1-3, the V gene TRBV7-6; 9 positions match TRBD1. The CDR3 covers 17 residues. CDR1 and CDR2 (germline): SGHVS, FNYEAQ. J was trimmed by 0 bases and V by 1 base; bases with no gene match: 4. In DNA, the CDR3 is TGTGCCAGCAGCTTAGGTCCGACAGGGGGCTCTGGAAACACCATATATTTT. This codes for CASSLGPTGGSGNTIYF.

The chain uses TRBV24-1 and TRBJ1-5, with 8 bases aligning to TRBD1. Trimming removed 1 base from V and 5 bases from J; junction bases left unmatched: 6. The CDR3 contains 16 residues. The germline gives CDR1 KGHDR, CDR2 SFDVKD. The CDR3: CATSDFSGGFDQPQHF. Written as DNA, the CDR3 is TGTGCCACCAGTGATTTTTCAGGGGGCTTCGATCAGCCCCAGCATTTT.